This TCR beta chain was captured in a study of T cells in Graves' hyperthyroidism and ophthalmopathy. Using RNA transcripts as the source, TCR beta CDR3 regions were amplified. With the HTBI primer set, the TCR CDR3 went through a first round of RT-PCR. TCRdb analysed the multiplex PCR reads with MiXCR anew, one entry per CDR3 protein. The repertoire holds roughly 420,000 distinct CDR3 sequences, with 15% to 18% as singletons. This clonotype was counted many times. Germline-derived CDR1 and CDR2 are SGHAT and FQNNGV. This CDR3 has 13 amino acids. V shed 7 bases, J shed 7 bases, and the junction held 1 base outside the gene matches.

The gene calls are TRBV11-2 and TRBJ1-6, with 10 bases lining up with TRBD1. Sequencing was performed on blood. This receptor was obtained from a woman younger than 30 with Graves' hyperthyroidism. The CDR3 DNA is TGTGCCAGCATGGACAGGGGGAATTCACCCCTCCACTTT. Translation: CASMDRGNSPLHF.